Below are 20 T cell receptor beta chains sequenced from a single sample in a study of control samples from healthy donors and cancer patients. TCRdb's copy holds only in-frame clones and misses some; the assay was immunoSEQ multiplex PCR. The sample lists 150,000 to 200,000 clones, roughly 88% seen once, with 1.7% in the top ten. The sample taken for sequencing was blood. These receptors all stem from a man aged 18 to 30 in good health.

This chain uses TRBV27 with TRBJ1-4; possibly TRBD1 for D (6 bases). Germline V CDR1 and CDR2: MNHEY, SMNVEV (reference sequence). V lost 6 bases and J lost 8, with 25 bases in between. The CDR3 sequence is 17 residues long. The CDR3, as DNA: TGTGCCAGCAGACCAGATACGGGGCGGGGGCTGAAGGAAAAACTGTTTTTT. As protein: CASRPDTGRGLKEKLFF.

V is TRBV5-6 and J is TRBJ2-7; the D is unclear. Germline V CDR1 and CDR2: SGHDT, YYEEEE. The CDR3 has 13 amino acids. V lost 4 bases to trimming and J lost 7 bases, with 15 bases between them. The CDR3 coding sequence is TGTGCCAGCAGCGTTCAAATTTGGAAAGAGCAGTACTTC. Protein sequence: CASSVQIWKEQYF.

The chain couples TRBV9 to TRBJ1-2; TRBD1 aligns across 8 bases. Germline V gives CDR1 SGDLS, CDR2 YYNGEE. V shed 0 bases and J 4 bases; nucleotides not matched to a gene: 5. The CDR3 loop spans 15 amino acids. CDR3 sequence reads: CASSVDPGQAYGYTF. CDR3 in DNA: TGTGCCAGCAGCGTAGACCCGGGACAGGCCTATGGCTACACCTTC.

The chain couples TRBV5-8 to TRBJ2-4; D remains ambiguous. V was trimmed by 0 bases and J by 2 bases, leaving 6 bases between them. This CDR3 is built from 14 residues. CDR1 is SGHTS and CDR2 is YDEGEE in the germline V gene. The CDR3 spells CASSLVSSKNIQYF. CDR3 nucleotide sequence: TGTGCCAGCAGCTTGGTCAGTTCCAAAAACATTCAGTACTTC.

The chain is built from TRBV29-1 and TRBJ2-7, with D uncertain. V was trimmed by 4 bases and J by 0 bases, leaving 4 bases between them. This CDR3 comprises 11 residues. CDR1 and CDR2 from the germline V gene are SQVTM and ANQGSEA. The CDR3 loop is CSVGDSYEQYF. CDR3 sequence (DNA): TGCAGCGTTGGGGACTCCTACGAGCAGTACTTC.

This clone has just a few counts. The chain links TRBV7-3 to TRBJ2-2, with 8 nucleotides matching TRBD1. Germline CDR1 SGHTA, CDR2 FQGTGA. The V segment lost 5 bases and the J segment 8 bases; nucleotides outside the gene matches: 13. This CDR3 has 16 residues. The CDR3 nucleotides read TGTGCCAGCAGCCCCAAGCCCGGGACAGGCGAAGGGGAGCTGTTTTTT. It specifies CASSPKPGTGEGELFF.

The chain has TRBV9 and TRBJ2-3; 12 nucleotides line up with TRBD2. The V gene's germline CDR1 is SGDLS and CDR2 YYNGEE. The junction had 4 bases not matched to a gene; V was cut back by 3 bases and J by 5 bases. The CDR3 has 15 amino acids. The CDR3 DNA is TGTGCCAGCAGCGGAAGACTAGCGGGGGAAGATACGCAGTATTTT. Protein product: CASSGRLAGEDTQYF.

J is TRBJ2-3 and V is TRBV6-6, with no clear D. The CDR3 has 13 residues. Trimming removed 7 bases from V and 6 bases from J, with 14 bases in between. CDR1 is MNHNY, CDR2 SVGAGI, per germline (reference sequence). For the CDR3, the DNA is TGTGCCAGCATGATCCACGTGCTGGATACGCAGTATTTT. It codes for CASMIHVLDTQYF.

The CDR3 coding sequence is TGTGCCAGCAGTTACGACAGGGAGGATCAGCCCCAGCATTTT. It is translated as CASSYDREDQPQHF. The chain joins TRBV6-2 or TRBV6-3 to TRBJ1-5; 7 nucleotides match TRBD1. With 2 bases clipped from V and 5 bases from J, the junction kept 3 bases outside the gene matches. CDR3 length: 14 residues. Germline lookup yields CDR1 MNHEY and CDR2 SVGEGT.

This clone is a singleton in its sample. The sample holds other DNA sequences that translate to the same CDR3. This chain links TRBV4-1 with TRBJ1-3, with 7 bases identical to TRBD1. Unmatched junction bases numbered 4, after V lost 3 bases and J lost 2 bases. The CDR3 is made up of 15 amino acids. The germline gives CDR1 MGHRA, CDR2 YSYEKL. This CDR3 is CASSQAGTAGNTIYF. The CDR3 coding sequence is TGCGCCAGCAGCCAGGCCGGGACAGCTGGAAACACCATATATTTT.

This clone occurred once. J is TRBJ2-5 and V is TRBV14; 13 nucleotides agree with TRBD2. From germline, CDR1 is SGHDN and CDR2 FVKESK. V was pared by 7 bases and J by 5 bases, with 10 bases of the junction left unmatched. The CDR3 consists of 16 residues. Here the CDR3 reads CASKRGLAGASETQYF. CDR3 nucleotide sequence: TGTGCCAGCAAACGAGGACTAGCGGGGGCCTCTGAGACCCAGTACTTC.

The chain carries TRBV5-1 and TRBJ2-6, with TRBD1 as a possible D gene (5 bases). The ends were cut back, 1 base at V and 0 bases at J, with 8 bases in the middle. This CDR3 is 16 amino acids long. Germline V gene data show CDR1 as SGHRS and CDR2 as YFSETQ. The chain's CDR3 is CASSLRRDSGANVLTF. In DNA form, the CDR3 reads TGCGCCAGCAGCTTGCGCAGGGACTCTGGGGCCAACGTCCTGACTTTC.

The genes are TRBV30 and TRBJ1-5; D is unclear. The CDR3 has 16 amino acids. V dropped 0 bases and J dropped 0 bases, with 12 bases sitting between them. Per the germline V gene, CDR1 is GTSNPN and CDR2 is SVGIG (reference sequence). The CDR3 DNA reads TGTGCCTGGAGTGTAGAGGGTGATTATAGCAATCAGCCCCAGCATTTT. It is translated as CAWSVEGDYSNQPQHF. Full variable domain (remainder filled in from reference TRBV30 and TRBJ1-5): SQTIHQWPATLVQPVGSPLSLECTVEGTSNPNLYWYRQAAGRGLQLLFYSVGIGQISSEVPQNLSASRPQDRQFILSSKKLLLSDSGFYLCAWSVEGDYSNQPQHFGDGTRLSIL.

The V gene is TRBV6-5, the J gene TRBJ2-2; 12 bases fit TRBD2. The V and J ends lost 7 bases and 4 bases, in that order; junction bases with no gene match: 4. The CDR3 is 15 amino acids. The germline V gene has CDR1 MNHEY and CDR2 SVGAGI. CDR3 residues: CASTLAGGGTGELFF. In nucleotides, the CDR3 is TGTGCCAGCACACTAGCGGGGGGAGGCACCGGGGAGCTGTTTTTT.

CDR3 nucleotide sequence: TGTGCCAGCAGCTTAGCGGCCCTATCCTACGAGCAGTACTTC. Its translation: CASSLAALSYEQYF. The V and J genes are TRBV11-2 and TRBJ2-7; D not resolved. V was clipped by 1 base and J by 1 base, with 8 bases between them. This CDR3 is built from 14 residues. The germline V gene encodes CDR1 SGHAT and CDR2 FQNNGV.

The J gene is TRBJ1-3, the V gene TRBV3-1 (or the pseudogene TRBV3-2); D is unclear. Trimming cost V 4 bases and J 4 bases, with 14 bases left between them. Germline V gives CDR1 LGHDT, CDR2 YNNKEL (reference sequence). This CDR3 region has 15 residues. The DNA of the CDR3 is TGTGCCAGCAGCCCTCATCAGACCCAGGGAAACACCATATATTTT. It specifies CASSPHQTQGNTIYF.

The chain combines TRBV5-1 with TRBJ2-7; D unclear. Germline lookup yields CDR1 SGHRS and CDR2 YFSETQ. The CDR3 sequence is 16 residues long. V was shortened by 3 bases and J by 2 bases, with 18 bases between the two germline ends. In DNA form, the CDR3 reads TGCGCCAGCAGCTCTATCCCGGGCTCCATGGCCTACGAGCAGTACTTC. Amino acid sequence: CASSSIPGSMAYEQYF. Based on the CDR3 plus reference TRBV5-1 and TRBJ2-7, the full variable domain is KAGVTQTPRYLIKTRGQQVTLSCSPISGHRSVSWYQQTPGQGLQFLFEYFSETQRNKGNFPGRFSGRQFSNSRSEMNVSTLELGDSALYLCASSSIPGSMAYEQYFGPGTRLTVT.

In nucleotides, the CDR3 is TGCAGCGCTCTCCTCGTTTCCTCTGGAAACACCATATATTTT. It yields the protein CSALLVSSGNTIYF. This rearrangement joins TRBV29-1 to TRBJ1-3; D ambiguous. Germline V CDR1 and CDR2: SQVTM, ANQGSEA. The CDR3 contains 14 residues. Trimming cost V 7 bases and J 0 bases, with 13 bases left between them.

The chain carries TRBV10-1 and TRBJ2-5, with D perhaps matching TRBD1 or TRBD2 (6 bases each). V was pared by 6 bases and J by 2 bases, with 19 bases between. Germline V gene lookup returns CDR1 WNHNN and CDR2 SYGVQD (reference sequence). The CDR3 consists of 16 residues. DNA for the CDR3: TGCGCCAGCAGCGGAGCCCCGGGGGCACTACAAGAGACCCAGTACTTC. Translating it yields CASSGAPGALQETQYF.

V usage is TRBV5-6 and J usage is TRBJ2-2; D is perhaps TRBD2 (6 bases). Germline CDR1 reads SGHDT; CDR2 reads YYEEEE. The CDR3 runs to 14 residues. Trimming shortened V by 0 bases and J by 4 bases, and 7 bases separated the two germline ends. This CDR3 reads CASSLVGGTGELFF. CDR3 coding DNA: TGTGCCAGCAGCTTGGTGGGGGGCACCGGGGAGCTGTTTTTT.